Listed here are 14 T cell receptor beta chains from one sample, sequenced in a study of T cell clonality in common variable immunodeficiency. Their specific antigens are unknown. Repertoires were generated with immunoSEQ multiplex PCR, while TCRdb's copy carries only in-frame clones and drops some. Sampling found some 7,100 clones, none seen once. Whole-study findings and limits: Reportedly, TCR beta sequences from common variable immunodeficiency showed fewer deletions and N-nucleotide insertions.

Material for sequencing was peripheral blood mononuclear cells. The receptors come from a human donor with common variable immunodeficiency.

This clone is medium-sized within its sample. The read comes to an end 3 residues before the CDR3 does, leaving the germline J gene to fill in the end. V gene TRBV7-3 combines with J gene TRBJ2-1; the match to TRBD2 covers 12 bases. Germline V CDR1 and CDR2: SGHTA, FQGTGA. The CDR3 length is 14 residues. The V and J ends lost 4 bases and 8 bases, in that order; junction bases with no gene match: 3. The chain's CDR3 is CASSSTSGSDEQFF. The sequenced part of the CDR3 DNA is TGTGCCAGCAGCTCGACTAGCGGGAGCGATGAG. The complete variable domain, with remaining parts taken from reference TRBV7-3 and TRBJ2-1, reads GAGVSQTPSNKVTEKGKYVELRCDPISGHTALYWYRQSLGQGPEFLIYFQGTGAADDSGLPNDRFFAVRPEGSVSTLKIQRTERGDSAVYLCASSSTSGSDEQFFGPGTRLTVL.

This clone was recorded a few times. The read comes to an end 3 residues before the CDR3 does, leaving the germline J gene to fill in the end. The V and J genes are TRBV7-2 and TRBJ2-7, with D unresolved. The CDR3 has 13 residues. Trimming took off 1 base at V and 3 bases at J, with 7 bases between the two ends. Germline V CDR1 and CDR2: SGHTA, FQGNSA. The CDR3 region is CASSLGNYYEQYF. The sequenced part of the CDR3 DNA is TGTGCCAGCAGCTTAGGGAACTACTACGAG.

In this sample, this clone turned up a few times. CDR3 DNA, as far as it was read: TGTGCCAGCAGCTTAGCGGGAGGGGGCTCCGGGGAG. Its translation: CASSLAGGGSGE. In full, the CDR3 is CASSLAGGGSGELFF. V usage is TRBV7-9 and J usage is TRBJ2-2, with D perhaps being TRBD1 or TRBD2 (7 bases each). The read ends 3 residues before the CDR3 terminus; that terminus is restored from the germline J gene. Trimming took 0 bases from V and 6 from J, leaving 11 bases between them. In germline, CDR1 is SEHNR, CDR2 FQNEAQ (reference sequence). CDR3 size: 15 residues.

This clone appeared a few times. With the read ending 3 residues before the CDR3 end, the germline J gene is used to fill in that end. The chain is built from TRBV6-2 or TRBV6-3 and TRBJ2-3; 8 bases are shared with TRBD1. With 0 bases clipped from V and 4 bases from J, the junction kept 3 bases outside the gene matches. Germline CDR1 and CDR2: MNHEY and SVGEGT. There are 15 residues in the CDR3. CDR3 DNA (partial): TGTGCCAGCAGTTACTCTGGACAGGGCCCAGATACG. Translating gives CASSYSGQGPDT. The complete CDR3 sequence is CASSYSGQGPDTQYF.

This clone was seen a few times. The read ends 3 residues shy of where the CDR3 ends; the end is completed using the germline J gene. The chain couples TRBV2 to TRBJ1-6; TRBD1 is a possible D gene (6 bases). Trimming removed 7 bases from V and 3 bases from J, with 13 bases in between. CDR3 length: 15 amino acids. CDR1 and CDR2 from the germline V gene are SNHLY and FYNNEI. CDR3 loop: CASMFGQNYNSPLHF. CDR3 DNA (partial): TGTGCCAGCATGTTTGGACAGAACTATAATTCACCC.

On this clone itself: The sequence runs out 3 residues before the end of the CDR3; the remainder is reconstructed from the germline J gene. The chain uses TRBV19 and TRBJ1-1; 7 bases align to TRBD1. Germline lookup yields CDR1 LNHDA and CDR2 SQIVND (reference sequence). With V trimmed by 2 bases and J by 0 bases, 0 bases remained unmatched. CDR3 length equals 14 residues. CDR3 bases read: TGTGCCAGTAGTATAAGGGGGCTGAACACTGAA. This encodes CASSIRGLNTE. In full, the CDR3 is CASSIRGLNTEAFF.

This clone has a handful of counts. Incomplete CDR3 DNA: TGTGCCAGCAGTTACGAGCGGGTAAATGAG. This gives the protein CASSYERVNE. The complete CDR3 protein is CASSYERVNEQFF. The chain links TRBV6-2 or TRBV6-3 to TRBJ2-1, with D tentatively TRBD2 (6 bases). The CDR3 goes on 3 residues after the read ends, and that part is filled in from the germline J gene. Germline V CDR1 and CDR2: MNHEY, SVGEGT. V was clipped by 2 bases and J by 7 bases, with 9 bases between them. CDR3 length: 13 amino acids.

The covered CDR3 bases are TGTGCCAGCAGTGAGAGCGCGGGAGGATCTTACAATGAG. It codes for CASSESAGGSYNE. The whole CDR3 protein is CASSESAGGSYNEQFF. The chain joins TRBV6-1 to TRBJ2-1; 8 bases align to TRBD2. The DNA ends 3 residues before the CDR3 does, and the rest of the CDR3 is filled in from the germline J gene. V shed 3 bases, J shed 4 bases, and the junction held 8 bases outside the gene matches. CDR1 and CDR2 from the germline V gene are MNHNS and SASEGT. The CDR3 loop spans 16 amino acids.

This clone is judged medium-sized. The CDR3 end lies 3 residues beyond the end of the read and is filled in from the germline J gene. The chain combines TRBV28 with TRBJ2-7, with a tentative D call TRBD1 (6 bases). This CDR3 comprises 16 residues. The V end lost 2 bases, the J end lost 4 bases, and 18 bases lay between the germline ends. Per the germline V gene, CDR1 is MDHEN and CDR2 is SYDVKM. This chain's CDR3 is CASSLGFGTSGYEQYF. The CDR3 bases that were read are TGTGCCAGCAGTTTAGGGTTCGGGACATCCGGGTACGAG.

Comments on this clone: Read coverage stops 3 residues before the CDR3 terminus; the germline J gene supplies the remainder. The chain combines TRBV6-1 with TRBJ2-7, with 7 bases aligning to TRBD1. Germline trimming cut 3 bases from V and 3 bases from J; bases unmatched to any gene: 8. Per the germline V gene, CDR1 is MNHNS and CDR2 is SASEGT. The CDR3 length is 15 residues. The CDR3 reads CASSDEGASHYEQYF. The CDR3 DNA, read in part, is TGTGCCAGCAGTGACGAGGGGGCTTCCCACTACGAG.

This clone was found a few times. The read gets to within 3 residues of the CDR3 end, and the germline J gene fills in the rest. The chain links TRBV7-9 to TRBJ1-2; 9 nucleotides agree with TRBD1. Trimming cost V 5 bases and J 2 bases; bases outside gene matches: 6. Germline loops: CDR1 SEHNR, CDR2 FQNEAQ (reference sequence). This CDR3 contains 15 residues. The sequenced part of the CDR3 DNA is TGTGCCAGCAGCGTACAGGGGGCGGGGAACTATGGC. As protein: CASSVQGAGNYG. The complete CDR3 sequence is CASSVQGAGNYGYTF.

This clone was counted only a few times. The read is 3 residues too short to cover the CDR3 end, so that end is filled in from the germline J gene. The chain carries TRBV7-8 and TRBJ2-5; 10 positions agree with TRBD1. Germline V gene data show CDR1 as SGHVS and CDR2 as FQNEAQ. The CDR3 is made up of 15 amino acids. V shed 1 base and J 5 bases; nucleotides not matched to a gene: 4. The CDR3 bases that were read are TGTGCCAGCAGCTTAGAGACAGGGGGCCGTGAGACC. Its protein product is CASSLETGGRET. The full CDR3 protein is CASSLETGGRETQYF.

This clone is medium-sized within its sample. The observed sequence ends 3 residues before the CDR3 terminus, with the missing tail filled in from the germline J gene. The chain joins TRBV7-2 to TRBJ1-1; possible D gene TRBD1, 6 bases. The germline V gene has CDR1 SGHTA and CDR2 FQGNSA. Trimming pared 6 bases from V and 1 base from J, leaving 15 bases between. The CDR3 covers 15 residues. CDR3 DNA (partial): TGTGCCAGCAGTACTAAACAGGGAGGGAACACTGAA. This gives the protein CASSTKQGGNTE. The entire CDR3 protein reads CASSTKQGGNTEAFF.

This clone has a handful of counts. The CDR3 spells CASSMGQGADTQYF. Incomplete CDR3 DNA: TGTGCCAGTAGTATGGGACAGGGGGCAGATACG. This chain joins TRBV19 and TRBJ2-3; 11 bases map to TRBD1. The CDR3 is cut off 3 residues early in the read; its end comes from the germline J gene. This CDR3 contains 14 residues. Germline V gives CDR1 LNHDA, CDR2 SQIVND (reference sequence). After removal of 3 bases from V and 4 bases from J, the junction contained 0 bases not matched to a gene.